This T cell receptor beta chain was sequenced during a study of blood T cell repertoires in COVID-19. Sequencing used immunoSEQ multiplex PCR; TCRdb keeps in-frame clones, though not all of them. The data contain roughly 250,000 clones, 70% to 90% of them singletons. V lost 4 bases, J lost 6 bases, and 15 bases lay in between. The CDR3 is made up of 15 amino acids. CDR1 and CDR2 (germline): MGHRA, YSYEKL. This chain uses TRBV4-1 with TRBJ2-2; tentative D call: TRBD2 (6 bases). The clonotype originates from a middle-aged man with acute or convalescent COVID-19. Sequences were obtained from peripheral blood. CDR3 protein: CASSPGTPNAGELFF. CDR3 sequence (DNA): TGCGCCAGCAGCCCCGGGACTCCTAATGCCGGGGAGCTGTTTTTT.